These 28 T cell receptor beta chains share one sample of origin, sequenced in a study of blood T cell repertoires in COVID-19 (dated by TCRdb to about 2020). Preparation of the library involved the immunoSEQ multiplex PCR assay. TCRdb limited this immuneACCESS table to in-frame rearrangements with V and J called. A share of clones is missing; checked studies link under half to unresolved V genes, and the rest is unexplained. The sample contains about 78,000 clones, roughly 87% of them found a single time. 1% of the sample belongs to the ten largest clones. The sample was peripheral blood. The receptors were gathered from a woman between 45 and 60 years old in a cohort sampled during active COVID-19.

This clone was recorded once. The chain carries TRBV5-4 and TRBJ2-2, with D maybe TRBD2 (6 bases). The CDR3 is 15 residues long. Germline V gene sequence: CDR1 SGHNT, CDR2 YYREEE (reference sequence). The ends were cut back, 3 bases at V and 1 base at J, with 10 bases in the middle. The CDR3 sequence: CASSSGGENTGELFF. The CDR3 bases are TGTGCCAGCAGCTCAGGAGGGGAGAACACCGGGGAGCTGTTTTTT.

CDR3 sequence (DNA): TGTGCCAGCAGGGGTCGACTAGCGGGAGGGCCCGGCGGGGAGCTGTTTTTT. This sequence encodes CASRGRLAGGPGGELFF. V is TRBV28 and J is TRBJ2-2; TRBD2 matches at 14 bases. This CDR3 is built from 17 residues. CDR1 MDHEN and CDR2 SYDVKM come from the germline V gene. V lost 6 bases, J lost 7 bases, and 10 bases stayed unmatched.

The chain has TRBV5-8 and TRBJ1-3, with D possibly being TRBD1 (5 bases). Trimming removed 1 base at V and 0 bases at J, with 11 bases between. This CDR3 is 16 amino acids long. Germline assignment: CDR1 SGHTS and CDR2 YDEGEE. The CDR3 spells CASSLTGRSSGNTIYF. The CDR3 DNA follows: TGTGCCAGCAGCTTGACAGGACGCTCCTCTGGAAACACCATATATTTT. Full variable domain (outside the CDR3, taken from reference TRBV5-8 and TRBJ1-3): EAGVTQSPTHLIKTRGQQATLRCSPISGHTSVYWYQQALGLGLQFLLWYDEGEERNRGNFPPRFSGRQFPNYSSELNVNALELEDSALYLCASSLTGRSSGNTIYFGEGSWLTVV.

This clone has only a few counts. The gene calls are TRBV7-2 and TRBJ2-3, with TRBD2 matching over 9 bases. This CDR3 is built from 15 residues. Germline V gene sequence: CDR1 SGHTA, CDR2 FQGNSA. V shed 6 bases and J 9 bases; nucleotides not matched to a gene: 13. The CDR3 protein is CASRPGLALGETQYF. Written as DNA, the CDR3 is TGTGCCAGCAGACCCGGACTAGCGTTGGGAGAGACGCAGTATTTT.

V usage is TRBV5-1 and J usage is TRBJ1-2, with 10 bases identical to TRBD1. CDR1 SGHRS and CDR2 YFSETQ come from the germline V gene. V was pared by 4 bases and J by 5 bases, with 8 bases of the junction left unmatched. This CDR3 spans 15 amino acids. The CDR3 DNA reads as TGCGCCAGCAGCCCTCGGGACAGGGGACGGTATGGCTACACCTTC. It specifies CASSPRDRGRYGYTF.

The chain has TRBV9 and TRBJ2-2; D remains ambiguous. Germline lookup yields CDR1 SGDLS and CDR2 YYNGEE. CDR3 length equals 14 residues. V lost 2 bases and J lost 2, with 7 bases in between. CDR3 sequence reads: CASSVYSNTGELFF. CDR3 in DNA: TGTGCCAGCAGCGTCTACAGCAACACCGGGGAGCTGTTTTTT.

Here the CDR3 reads CATSDLTVDREATNEKLFF. The CDR3 coding sequence is TGTGCCACCAGTGATTTAACCGTGGACCGGGAGGCAACTAATGAAAAACTGTTTTTT. The chain joins TRBV24-1 to TRBJ1-4; D is unclear. In germline, CDR1 is KGHDR, CDR2 SFDVKD. Trimming took 1 base from V and 0 from J, leaving 17 bases between them. The length of the CDR3 is 19 residues.

CDR3 nucleotides: TGTGCCAGCAGCAAGGTCGAGGGTTCCTACAATGAGCAGTTCTTC. This encodes CASSKVEGSYNEQFF. This chain joins TRBV21-1 and TRBJ2-1; TRBD2, the table's D call, was not compared with the DNA. TRBV21-1 is labeled a pseudogene. The CDR3 runs 15 residues.

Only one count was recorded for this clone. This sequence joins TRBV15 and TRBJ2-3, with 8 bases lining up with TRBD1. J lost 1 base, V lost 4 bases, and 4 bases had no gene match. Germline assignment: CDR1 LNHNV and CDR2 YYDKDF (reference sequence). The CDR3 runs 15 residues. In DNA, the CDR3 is TGTGCCACCAGCAATGGGACAGGCGGCACAGATACGCAGTATTTT. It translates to CATSNGTGGTDTQYF.

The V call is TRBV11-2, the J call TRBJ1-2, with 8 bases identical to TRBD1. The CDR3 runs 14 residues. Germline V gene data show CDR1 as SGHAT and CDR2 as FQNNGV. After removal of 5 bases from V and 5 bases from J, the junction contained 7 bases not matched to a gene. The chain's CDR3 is CASSPGQGVYGYTF. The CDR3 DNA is TGTGCCAGCAGCCCAGGACAGGGAGTTTATGGCTACACCTTC.

The CDR3 DNA is TGTGCCAGCAGTTCCGCCGGGCAGGACCCATCACAGGGTCTCTACGAGCAGTACTTC. Amino acids: CASSSAGQDPSQGLYEQYF. This rearrangement joins TRBV28 to TRBJ2-7; possibly TRBD1 for D (6 bases). There are 19 residues in the CDR3. In germline, CDR1 is MDHEN, CDR2 SYDVKM. Trimming took 4 bases from V and 3 from J, leaving 28 bases between them.

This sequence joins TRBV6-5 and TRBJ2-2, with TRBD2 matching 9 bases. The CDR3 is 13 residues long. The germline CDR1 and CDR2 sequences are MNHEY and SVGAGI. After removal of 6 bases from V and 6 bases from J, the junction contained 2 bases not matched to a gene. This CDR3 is CASRLAGPGELFF. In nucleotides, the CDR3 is TGTGCCAGCAGGCTAGCGGGGCCCGGGGAGCTGTTTTTT.

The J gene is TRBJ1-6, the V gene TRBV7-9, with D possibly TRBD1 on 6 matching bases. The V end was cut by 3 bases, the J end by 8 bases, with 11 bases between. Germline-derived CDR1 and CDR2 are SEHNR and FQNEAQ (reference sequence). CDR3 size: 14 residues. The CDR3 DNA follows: TGTGCCAGCAGCTTGGAAAACAGGGATTCACCCCTCCACTTT. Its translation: CASSLENRDSPLHF.

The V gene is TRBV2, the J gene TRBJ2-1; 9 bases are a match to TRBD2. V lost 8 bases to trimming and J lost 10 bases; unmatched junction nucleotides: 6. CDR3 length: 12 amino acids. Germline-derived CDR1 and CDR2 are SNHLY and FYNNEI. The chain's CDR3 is CASATSGREQFF. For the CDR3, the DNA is TGTGCCAGCGCGACTAGCGGTAGGGAGCAGTTCTTC.

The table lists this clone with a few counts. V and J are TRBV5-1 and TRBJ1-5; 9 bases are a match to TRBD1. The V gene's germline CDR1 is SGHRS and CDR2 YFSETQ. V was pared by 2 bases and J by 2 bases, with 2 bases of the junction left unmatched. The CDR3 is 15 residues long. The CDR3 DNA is TGCGCCAGCAGCTTCGGGACAGGGCGCAATCAGCCCCAGCATTTT. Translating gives CASSFGTGRNQPQHF.

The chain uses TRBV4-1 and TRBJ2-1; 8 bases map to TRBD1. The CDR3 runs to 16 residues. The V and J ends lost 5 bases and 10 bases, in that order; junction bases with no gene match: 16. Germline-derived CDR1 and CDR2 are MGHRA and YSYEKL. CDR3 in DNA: TGCGCCAGCAGCGCCCGGGGACAGGCCGATAATAACGAGCAGTTCTTC. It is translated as CASSARGQADNNEQFF.

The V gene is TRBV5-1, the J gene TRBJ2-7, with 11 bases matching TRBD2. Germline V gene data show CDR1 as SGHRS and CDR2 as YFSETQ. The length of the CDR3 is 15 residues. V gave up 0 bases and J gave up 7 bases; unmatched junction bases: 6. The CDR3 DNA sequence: TGCGCCAGCAGCTTGGGACTAGCGGGAAAAGGGGAGCAGTACTTC. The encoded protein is CASSLGLAGKGEQYF. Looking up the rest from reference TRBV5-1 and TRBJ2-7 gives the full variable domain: KAGVTQTPRYLIKTRGQQVTLSCSPISGHRSVSWYQQTPGQGLQFLFEYFSETQRNKGNFPGRFSGRQFSNSRSEMNVSTLELGDSALYLCASSLGLAGKGEQYFGPGTRLTVT.

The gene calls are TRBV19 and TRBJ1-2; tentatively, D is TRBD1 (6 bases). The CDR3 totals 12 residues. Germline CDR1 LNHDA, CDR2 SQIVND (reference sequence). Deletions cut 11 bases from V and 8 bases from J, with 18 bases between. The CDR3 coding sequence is TGTGCCTCTGGGGCAGGGGCACGAGGCTACACCTTC. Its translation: CASGAGARGYTF.

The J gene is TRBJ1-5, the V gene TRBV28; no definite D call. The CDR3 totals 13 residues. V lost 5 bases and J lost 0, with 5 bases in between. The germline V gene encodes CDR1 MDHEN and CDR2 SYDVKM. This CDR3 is CASSRYSNQPQHF. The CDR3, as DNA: TGTGCCAGCAGTCGTTATAGCAATCAGCCCCAGCATTTT.

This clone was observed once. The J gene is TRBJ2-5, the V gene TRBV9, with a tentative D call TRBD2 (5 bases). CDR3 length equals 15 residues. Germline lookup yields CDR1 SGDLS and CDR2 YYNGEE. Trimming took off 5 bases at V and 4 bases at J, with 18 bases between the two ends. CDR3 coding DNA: TGTGCCAGCAGTCGTACCCCTACCGGAGGAGAGACCCAGTACTTC. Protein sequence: CASSRTPTGGETQYF.

CDR3 sequence (DNA): TGTGCCAGCCAGGACAGGGGCCCCTACAATGAGCAGTTCTTC. Translation gives CASQDRGPYNEQFF. The rearrangement joins TRBV27 to TRBJ2-1; 9 bases align to TRBD1. The germline CDR1 and CDR2 sequences are MNHEY and SMNVEV (reference sequence). With 8 bases clipped from V and 2 bases from J, the junction kept 4 bases outside the gene matches. This CDR3 has 14 amino acids.

For the CDR3, the DNA is TGTGCCAGCAATTTTATGACCCTAGTTGGAGAGACCCAGTACTTC. Residues: CASNFMTLVGETQYF. This rearrangement joins TRBV6-5 to TRBJ2-5; D gene uncertain. Germline loops: CDR1 MNHEY, CDR2 SVGAGI. V lost 7 bases and J 4 bases, leaving 19 bases between the germline ends. The CDR3 totals 15 residues.

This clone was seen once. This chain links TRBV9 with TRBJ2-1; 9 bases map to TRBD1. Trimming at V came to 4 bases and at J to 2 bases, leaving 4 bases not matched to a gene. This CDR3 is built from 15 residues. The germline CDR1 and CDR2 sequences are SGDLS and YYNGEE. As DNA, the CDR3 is TGTGCCAGCAGCCCCGGGACAGGGACCTACAATGAGCAGTTCTTC. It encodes CASSPGTGTYNEQFF.

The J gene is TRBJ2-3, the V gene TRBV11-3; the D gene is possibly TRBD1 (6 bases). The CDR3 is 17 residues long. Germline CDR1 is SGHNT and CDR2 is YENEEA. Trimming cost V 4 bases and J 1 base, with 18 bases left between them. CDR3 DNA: TGTGCCAGCAGCTCGTCGACAGGTCCTTCGGGCACAGATACGCAGTATTTT. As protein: CASSSSTGPSGTDTQYF.

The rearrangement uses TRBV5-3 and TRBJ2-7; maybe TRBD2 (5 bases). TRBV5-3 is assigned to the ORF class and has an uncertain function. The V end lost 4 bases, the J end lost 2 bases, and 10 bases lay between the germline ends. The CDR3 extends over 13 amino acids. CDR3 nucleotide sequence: TGTGCCAGAAGCCGGAGGACCACCTACGAGCAGTACTTC. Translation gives CARSRRTTYEQYF.

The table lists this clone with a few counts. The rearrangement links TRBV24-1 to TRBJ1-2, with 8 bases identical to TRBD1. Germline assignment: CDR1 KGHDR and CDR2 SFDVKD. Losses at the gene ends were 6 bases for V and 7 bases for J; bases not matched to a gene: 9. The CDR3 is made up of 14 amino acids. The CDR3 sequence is CATSNQGARSGYTF. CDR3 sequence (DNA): TGTGCCACCAGTAATCAGGGGGCGCGAAGTGGCTACACCTTC.

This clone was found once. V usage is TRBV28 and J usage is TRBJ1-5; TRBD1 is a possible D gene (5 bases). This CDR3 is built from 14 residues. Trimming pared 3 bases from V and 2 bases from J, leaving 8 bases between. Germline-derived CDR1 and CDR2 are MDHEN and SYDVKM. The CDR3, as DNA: TGTGCCAGCAGTTTGGGGGGGGGCAATCAGCCCCAGCATTTT. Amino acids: CASSLGGGNQPQHF.

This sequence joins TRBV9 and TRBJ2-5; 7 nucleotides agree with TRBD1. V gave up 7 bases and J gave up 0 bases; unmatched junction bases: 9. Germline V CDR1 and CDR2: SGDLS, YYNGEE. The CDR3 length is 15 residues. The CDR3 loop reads CASSLGTDYQETQYF. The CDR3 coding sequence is TGTGCCAGCTCTCTCGGGACAGACTACCAAGAGACCCAGTACTTC.